A selection of T cell receptor beta chains follows, all from one sample in a study of cytomegalovirus exposure and HLA in healthy donors. Data came from immunoSEQ multiplex PCR; TCRdb stores just in-frame clones and leaves some out. The sample has approximately 120,000 clones; approximately 80% are singletons. Sequences were obtained from PBMCs. Receptors originate from a man aged 18 to 29 in good health and CMV-seronegative. CDR3s include the opening cysteine and the closing phenylalanine or tryptophan. Each record gives: D gene, V gene, J gene, clone size, CDR3 length, CDR3 protein, CDR3 DNA. The D gene is left open where the match is weak. Only part of the rows carry a size: once, few, many, or a class if the clone is expanded.

D gene: TRBD1; V gene: TRBV7-9; J gene: TRBJ2-1; clone size: -; CDR3 length: 18; CDR3 protein: CASSSKVDWGQGVNEQFF; CDR3 DNA: TGTGCCAGCAGCTCGAAGGTGGATTGGGGACAGGGGGTCAATGAGCAGTTCTTC
D gene: TRBD2; V gene: TRBV6-1; J gene: TRBJ2-7; clone size: -; CDR3 length: 14; CDR3 protein: CASSEGAGSYEQYF; CDR3 DNA: TGTGCCAGCAGTGAAGGAGCGGGGTCCTACGAGCAGTACTTC
D gene: TRBD1; V gene: TRBV4-2; J gene: TRBJ1-2; clone size: -; CDR3 length: 13; CDR3 protein: CASSPRTGGGYTF; CDR3 DNA: TGTGCCAGCAGCCCGAGGACAGGGGGTGGCTACACCTTC
D gene: -; V gene: TRBV25-1; J gene: TRBJ1-4; clone size: -; CDR3 length: 12; CDR3 protein: CASGQPPKNLFF; CDR3 DNA: TGTGCCTCGGGTCAGCCCCCTAAAAATCTGTTTTTT
D gene: -; V gene: TRBV5-1; J gene: TRBJ2-3; clone size: -; CDR3 length: 15; CDR3 protein: CASSFQGGLTDTQYF; CDR3 DNA: TGCGCCAGCAGCTTTCAGGGCGGATTGACAGATACGCAGTATTTT
D gene: -; V gene: TRBV19; J gene: TRBJ1-2; clone size: few; CDR3 length: 15; CDR3 protein: CASSIEDSFNYGYTF; CDR3 DNA: TGTGCCAGTAGTATTGAGGACAGTTTTAACTATGGCTACACCTTC
D gene: -; V gene: TRBV12-1; J gene: TRBJ1-5; clone size: -; CDR3 length: 15; CDR3 protein: CASSHNGLLNQPQHF; CDR3 DNA: TGTGCCAGCAGCCACAACGGACTCCTGAATCAGCCCCAGCATTTT
D gene: TRBD1; V gene: TRBV13; J gene: TRBJ2-2; clone size: -; CDR3 length: 15; CDR3 protein: CASSLQGARTGELFF; CDR3 DNA: TGTGCCAGCAGCTTACAGGGGGCGAGGACCGGGGAGCTGTTTTTT
D gene: -; V gene: TRBV6-6; J gene: TRBJ1-1; clone size: -; CDR3 length: 13; CDR3 protein: CASFTQGMAEAFF; CDR3 DNA: TGTGCCAGCTTCACCCAGGGGATGGCTGAAGCTTTCTTT
D gene: TRBD1; V gene: TRBV19; J gene: TRBJ2-7; clone size: -; CDR3 length: 15; CDR3 protein: CASRQVGTGDYEQYF; CDR3 DNA: TGTGCCAGTAGGCAGGTGGGGACAGGGGACTACGAGCAGTACTTC
D gene: TRBD1; V gene: TRBV2; J gene: TRBJ1-5; clone size: -; CDR3 length: 13; CDR3 protein: CASSNQGAQPQHF; CDR3 DNA: TGTGCCAGCAGTAATCAGGGGGCCCAGCCCCAGCATTTT
D gene: TRBD1; V gene: TRBV14; J gene: TRBJ1-4; clone size: -; CDR3 length: 15; CDR3 protein: CASSQTTGGYEKLFF; CDR3 DNA: TGTGCCAGCAGCCAAACGACAGGGGGTTATGAAAAACTGTTTTTT
D gene: -; V gene: TRBV7-9; J gene: TRBJ2-7; clone size: -; CDR3 length: 13; CDR3 protein: CASRMGSSYEQYF; CDR3 DNA: TGTGCCTCACGGATGGGGAGCTCCTACGAGCAGTACTTC
D gene: -; V gene: TRBV5-6; J gene: TRBJ2-5; clone size: -; CDR3 length: 17; CDR3 protein: CASSLEGQGLFQETQYF; CDR3 DNA: TGTGCCAGCAGCTTGGAGGGGCAGGGGCTTTTTCAAGAGACCCAGTACTTC